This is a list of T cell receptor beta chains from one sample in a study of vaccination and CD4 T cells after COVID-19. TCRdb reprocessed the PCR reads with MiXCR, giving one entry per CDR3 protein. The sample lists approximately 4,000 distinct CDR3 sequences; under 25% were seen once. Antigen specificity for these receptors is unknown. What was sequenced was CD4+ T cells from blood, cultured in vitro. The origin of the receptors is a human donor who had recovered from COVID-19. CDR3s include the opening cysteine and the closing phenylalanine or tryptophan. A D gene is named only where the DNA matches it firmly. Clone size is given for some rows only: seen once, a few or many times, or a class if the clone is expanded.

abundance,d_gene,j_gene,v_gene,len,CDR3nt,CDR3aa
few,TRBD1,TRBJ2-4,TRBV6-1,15,TGTGCCAGCAGTGAATTCGAAAACAGGGGCGGAATTCAGTACTTC,CASSEFENRGGIQYF
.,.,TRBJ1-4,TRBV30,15,TGTGCCTGGAGCCGAGGAAGTGGGATGAGTGAAAAACTGTTTTTT,CAWSRGSGMSEKLFF
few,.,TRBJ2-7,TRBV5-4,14,TGTGCCAGCAGCTTGGATTTGTTGACCTACGAGCAGTACTTC,CASSLDLLTYEQYF
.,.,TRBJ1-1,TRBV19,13,TGTGCCAGTAGTCTATCCCCGGACACTGAAGCTTTCTTT,CASSLSPDTEAFF
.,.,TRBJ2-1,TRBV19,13,TGTGCCAGTAGTATAAGAAGGCAGCAGGGGCAGTTCTTC,CASSIRRQQGQFF
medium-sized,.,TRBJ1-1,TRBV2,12,TGTGCCAGCAGCCCCGGGGGCAGTGAAGCTTTCTTT,CASSPGGSEAFF
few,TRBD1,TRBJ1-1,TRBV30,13,TGTGCCTGGGAGACAGGGTTCAACACTGAAGCTTTCTTT,CAWETGFNTEAFF
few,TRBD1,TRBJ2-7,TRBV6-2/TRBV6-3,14,TGTGCCAGCAGTTCCCCCAGGGGGTCCTACGAGCAGTACTTC,CASSSPRGSYEQYF
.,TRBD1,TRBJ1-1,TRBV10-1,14,TGCGCCAGCAGTACACAGGGGGCGCGCACTGAAGCTTTCTTT,CASSTQGARTEAFF
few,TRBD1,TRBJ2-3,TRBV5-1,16,TGCGCCAGCAGCTTGTTTAACAGGGGGAACACAGATACGCAGTATTTT,CASSLFNRGNTDTQYF
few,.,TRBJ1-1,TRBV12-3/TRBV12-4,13,TGTGCCAGCAGTTTAGGTCAGAACACTGAAGCTTTCTTT,CASSLGQNTEAFF
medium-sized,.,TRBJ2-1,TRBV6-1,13,TGTGCCAGCAGCGGACTGACCTACAATGAGCAGTTCTTC,CASSGLTYNEQFF
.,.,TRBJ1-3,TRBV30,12,TGTGCCTGGTCGGACTCTGGAAACACCATATATTTT,CAWSDSGNTIYF
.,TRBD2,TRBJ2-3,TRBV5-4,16,TGTGCCAGCAGCTCGACTAGCGGGGGACTCGGAGATACGCAGTATTTT,CASSSTSGGLGDTQYF
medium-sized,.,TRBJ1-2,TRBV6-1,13,TGTGCCAGCAGTCGCGGACAGATATATGGCTACACCTTC,CASSRGQIYGYTF
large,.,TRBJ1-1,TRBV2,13,TGTGCCAGCAGTGTGGTTACTGACACTGAAGCTTTCTTT,CASSVVTDTEAFF
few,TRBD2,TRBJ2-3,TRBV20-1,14,TGCAGTGCGTCACTAGCGGGGGCGACAGATACGCAGTATTTT,CSASLAGATDTQYF
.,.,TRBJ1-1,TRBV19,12,TGTGCCAGTAGCTTCCCGAACACTGAAGCTTTCTTT,CASSFPNTEAFF
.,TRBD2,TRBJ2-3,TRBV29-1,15,TGCAGCGTTGAAGGGCTAGCGGGGACCACAGATACGCAGTATTTT,CSVEGLAGTTDTQYF
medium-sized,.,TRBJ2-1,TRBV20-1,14,TGCAGTGCTAGAGGGCCGGGGGCCTACAATGAGCAGTTCTTC,CSARGPGAYNEQFF
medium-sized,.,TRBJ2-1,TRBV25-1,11,TGTGCCAGCGACAGGTACAATGAGCAGTTCTTC,CASDRYNEQFF
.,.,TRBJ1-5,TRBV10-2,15,TGCGCCAGCAGTGAAGGGTTTGATCGGCGGCAGCCCCAGCATTTT,CASSEGFDRRQPQHF
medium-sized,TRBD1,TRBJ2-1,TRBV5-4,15,TGTGCCAGCAGCCCGGACAGGGGCGCCTACAATGAGCAGTTCTTC,CASSPDRGAYNEQFF
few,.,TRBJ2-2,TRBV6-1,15,TGTGCCAGCAGTGTCGGCCTGCTTTCTACCGGGGAGCTGTTTTTT,CASSVGLLSTGELFF
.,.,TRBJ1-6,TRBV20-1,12,TGCAGTGCTAGAGCCCGAGATTCACCCCTCCACTTT,CSARARDSPLHF
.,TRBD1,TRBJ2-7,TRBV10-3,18,TGTGCCATCAGTGAGGGGGCAGGGGGCCCCCTATTCGACTACGAGCAGTACTTC,CAISEGAGGPLFDYEQYF
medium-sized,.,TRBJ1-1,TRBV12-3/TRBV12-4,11,TGTGCCAGCAGTCTTTCCACTGAAGCTTTCTTT,CASSLSTEAFF
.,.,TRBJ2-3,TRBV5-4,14,TGTGCCAGCAGCTACCGGTTAGGTACAGATACGCAGTATTTT,CASSYRLGTDTQYF
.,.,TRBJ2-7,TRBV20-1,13,TGCAGTGCACGGGGGGCTCAGAGGTACGAGCAGTACTTC,CSARGAQRYEQYF
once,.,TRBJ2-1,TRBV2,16,TGTGCCAGCAGTGAAGACCAGGGTAGCTCCCTGGGTAAGCAGTTCTTC,CASSEDQGSSLGKQFF
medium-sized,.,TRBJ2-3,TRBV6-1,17,TGTGCCAGCAGTGCCCCGGGTTCCCGAAACCCCACAGATACGCAGTATTTT,CASSAPGSRNPTDTQYF
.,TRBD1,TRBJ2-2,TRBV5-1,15,TGCGCCAGCAGCTTGGGGGACAGGGCCTCCGGGGAGCTGTTTTTT,CASSLGDRASGELFF
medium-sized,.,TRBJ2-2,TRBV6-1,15,TGTGCCAGCAGCAAAGGTCAGGGCCGCACCGGGGAGCTGTTTTTT,CASSKGQGRTGELFF
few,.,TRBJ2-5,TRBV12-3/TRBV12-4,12,TGTGCCAGCAGGCATACTCCTGGGACCCAGTACTTC,CASRHTPGTQYF
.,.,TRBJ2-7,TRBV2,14,TGTGCCAGCAGTGAAGGGACCCGGGCGCGCGAGCAGTACTTC,CASSEGTRAREQYF
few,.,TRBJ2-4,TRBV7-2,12,TGTGCCAGCAGCTTCGCGAGTAACATTCAGTACTTC,CASSFASNIQYF
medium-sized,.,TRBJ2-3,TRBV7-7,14,TGTGCTAGCAGCTCTAACCCAGCCCACCCTACGCAGTATTTT,CASSSNPAHPTQYF
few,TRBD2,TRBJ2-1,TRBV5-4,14,TGTGCCAGCAGCCCGGAGAGTGGTAGCGGGGGGGGATTCTTC,CASSPESGSGGGFF
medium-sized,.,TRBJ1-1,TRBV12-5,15,TGTGCTAGTGGTTCTGGTCGGGGAACGGGCACTGAAGCTTTCTTT,CASGSGRGTGTEAFF
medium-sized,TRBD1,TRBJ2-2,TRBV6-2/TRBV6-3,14,TGTGCCAGCATTTGGGGACAGTACACCGGGGAGCTGTTTTTT,CASIWGQYTGELFF